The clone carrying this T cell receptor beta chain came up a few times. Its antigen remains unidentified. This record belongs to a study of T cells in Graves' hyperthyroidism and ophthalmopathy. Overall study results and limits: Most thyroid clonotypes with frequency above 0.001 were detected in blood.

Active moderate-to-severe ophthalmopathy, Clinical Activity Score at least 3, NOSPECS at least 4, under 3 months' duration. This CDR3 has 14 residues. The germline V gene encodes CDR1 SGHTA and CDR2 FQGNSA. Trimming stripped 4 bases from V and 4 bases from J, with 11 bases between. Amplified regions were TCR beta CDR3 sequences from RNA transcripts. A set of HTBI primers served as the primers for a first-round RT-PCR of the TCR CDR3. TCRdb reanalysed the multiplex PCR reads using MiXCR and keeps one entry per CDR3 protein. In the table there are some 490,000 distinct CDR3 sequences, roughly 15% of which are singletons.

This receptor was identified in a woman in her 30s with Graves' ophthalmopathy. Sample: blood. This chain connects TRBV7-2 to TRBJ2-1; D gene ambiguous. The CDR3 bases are TGTGCCAGCAGCTCCTGGACCACGTACAATGAGCAGTTCTTC. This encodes CASSSWTTYNEQFF.